This T cell receptor (beta chain) was observed in a study of spatial heterogeneity in lung cancer. Time point here: sample taken at primary tumor resection. Whole RNA, isolated from tumor, nontumor lung or frozen PBMC, was sequenced without prior sorting. Notes on this clonotype: Antigen specificity is unknown. This beta chain lies outside the target of a library built for alpha chains; its clone size means little.

Regarding the study as a whole: Higher tumor mutation counts went along with higher counts of expanded intratumoral alpha and beta TCRs.

TCRdb recomputed calls from the 5' RACE reads with MiXCR, one row per CDR3 protein. Of over a thousand distinct CDR3 sequences in the sample, 15% to 19% were seen once. The input for sequencing was lung tumor tissue, taken at surgery. This sequence originates from a male donor with early-stage non-small cell lung cancer.

CDR3 region: CASRVGLSNQPQHF. In DNA form, the CDR3 reads TGTGCCAGCAGGGTGGGCCTAAGCAATCAGCCCCAGCATTTT. The V gene is TRBV12-3 or TRBV12-4, the J gene TRBJ1-5; D gene unclear. Trimming took 6 bases from V and 1 from J, leaving 10 bases between them. CDR3 length: 14 amino acids.